The next 10 T cell receptor beta chains were all read from a single sample in a study of T cell responses to AZD1222 COVID-19 vaccine. Libraries were prepared by immunoSEQ multiplex PCR; TCRdb keeps only in-frame clonotypes and omits some of them. Of about 99,000 clones listed, 75% to 90% were seen once; the top ten hold roughly 20%. The source material was peripheral blood, sampled on day 0 of AZD1222 vaccination. The receptors here all came from an adult in good health.

This sequence joins TRBV7-2 and TRBJ2-7; D possibly corresponds to TRBD2 (5 bases). The V end lost 1 base, the J end lost 6 bases, and 13 bases lay between the germline ends. This CDR3 has 14 residues. CDR1 and CDR2 (germline): SGHTA, FQGNSA. The CDR3 DNA is TGTGCCAGCAGCTTAGGACTAAAAATGGGCGAGCAGTACTTC. Its translation: CASSLGLKMGEQYF. The whole variable domain, remainder taken from reference TRBV7-2 and TRBJ2-7, is GAGVSQSPSNKVTEKGKDVELRCDPISGHTALYWYRQSLGQGLEFLIYFQGNSAPDKSGLPSDRFSAERTGGSVSTLTIQRTQQEDSAVYLCASSLGLKMGEQYFGPGTRLTVT.

The V and J genes are TRBV7-2 and TRBJ1-2, with a possible D match to TRBD1 (5 bases). The CDR3 covers 15 residues. V lost 2 bases to trimming and J lost 7 bases, with 17 bases between them. The V gene's germline CDR1 is SGHTA and CDR2 FQGNSA. The DNA of the CDR3 is TGTGCCAGCAGCTTACATTCGCAAGGGGCTAGTGGCTACACCTTC. Protein product: CASSLHSQGASGYTF.

V and J are TRBV7-9 and TRBJ2-5; D is possibly TRBD1 (6 bases). V shed 6 bases and J shed 1 base, with 12 bases lying between them. This CDR3 has 14 amino acids. The V gene's germline CDR1 is SEHNR and CDR2 FQNEAQ (reference sequence). The CDR3: CASSASGVQETQYF. CDR3 nucleotide sequence: TGTGCCAGCAGTGCCTCAGGGGTCCAAGAGACCCAGTACTTC.

This chain connects TRBV9 to TRBJ2-1; D gene ambiguous. The CDR3 is made up of 16 amino acids. Germline V gene sequence: CDR1 SGDLS, CDR2 YYNGEE. V was pared by 2 bases and J by 0 bases, with 12 bases between. CDR3 residues: CASSVYSASSYNEQFF. The CDR3, as DNA: TGTGCCAGCAGCGTGTACAGCGCCAGCTCCTACAATGAGCAGTTCTTC.

The chain joins TRBV18 to TRBJ2-7; 13 bases are shared with TRBD2. CDR1 is KGHSH and CDR2 is LQKENI in the germline V gene. The CDR3 is 15 amino acids. V lost 2 bases and J lost 5; bases outside the gene matches: 3. The CDR3 loop is CASSPTSGRADEQYF. Written as DNA, the CDR3 is TGTGCCAGCTCACCAACTAGCGGGAGGGCCGACGAGCAGTACTTC.

The chain uses TRBV4-3 and TRBJ1-4; D remains unclear. V shed 4 bases and J shed 1 base, with 10 bases lying between them. The CDR3 spans 15 residues. Germline V gene data show CDR1 as LGHNA and CDR2 as YSLEER. Written as DNA, the CDR3 is TGCGCCAGCAGCCTGGGGTTAATAACTAATGAAAAACTGTTTTTT. The encoded protein is CASSLGLITNEKLFF.

This chain uses TRBV18 with TRBJ2-1; TRBD2 matches at 10 bases. The germline gives CDR1 KGHSH, CDR2 LQKENI. The junction had 6 bases not matched to a gene; V was cut back by 2 bases and J by 5 bases. This CDR3 is built from 16 residues. The CDR3 reads CASSPASGGSNNEQFF. The CDR3 DNA reads TGTGCCAGCTCACCAGCTAGCGGGGGCTCTAACAATGAGCAGTTCTTC. Full variable domain (missing parts from reference TRBV18 and TRBJ2-1): NAGVMQNPRHLVRRRGQEARLRCSPMKGHSHVYWYRQLPEEGLKFMVYLQKENIIDESGMPKERFSAEFPKEGPSILRIQQVVRGDSAAYFCASSPASGGSNNEQFFGPGTRLTVL.

This clone appeared once. The chain links TRBV25-1 to TRBJ1-3; 7 bases line up with TRBD1. The V segment lost 3 bases and the J segment 2 bases; nucleotides outside the gene matches: 4. Germline V gene sequence: CDR1 MGHDK, CDR2 SYGVNS. The CDR3 totals 15 residues. CDR3 amino acids: CASSEPGTAGNTIYF. DNA of the CDR3: TGTGCCAGCAGTGAGCCCGGGACAGCTGGAAACACCATATATTTT.

The chain recombines TRBV18 with TRBJ2-1, with 8 bases lining up with TRBD1. The CDR3 loop spans 14 amino acids. Germline CDR1 and CDR2: KGHSH and LQKENI. Germline trimming cut 3 bases from V and 5 bases from J; bases unmatched to any gene: 3. In DNA, the CDR3 is TGTGCCAGCTCACCGGACAGGGCCCACAATGAGCAGTTCTTC. This encodes CASSPDRAHNEQFF.

The gene calls are TRBV12-3 or TRBV12-4 and TRBJ2-7; D ambiguous. This CDR3 is 11 amino acids long. V lost 3 bases to trimming and J lost 4 bases, with 4 bases between them. DNA of the CDR3: TGTGCCAGCAGTTTTCGTTACGAGCAGTACTTC. It codes for CASSFRYEQYF.